This record covers a single T cell receptor beta chain. What it binds is unknown. This sample is part of a study of monozygotic twins with inflammatory bowel disease. Whole-study findings and limits: Whether twins were concordant or discordant made no difference to repertoire similarity, possibly from limited power. Compared with healthy co-twins, IBD patients showed reduced TCRbeta repertoire diversity by inverse Simpson. Clonotype sharing was lower in IBD patients than healthy twins, most markedly with disease activity.

Investigators made cDNA in eight separate reactions per sample. TCRdb derives one entry per CDR3 protein from the 5' RACE reads, leaving out DNA. Its listing shows some 150,000 distinct CDR3 sequences. The CDR3 spans 14 residues. Germline V gene sequence: CDR1 SGDLS, CDR2 YYNGEE. This receptor was taken from a human donor with ulcerative colitis or Crohn's disease, or a healthy co-twin of an affected twin (not recorded which). Sequenced material: blood. This chain connects TRBV9 to TRBJ2-1; TCRdb outputs TRBD2, but without DNA this stays unchecked. The CDR3 is CASSAGRLAYEQFF.